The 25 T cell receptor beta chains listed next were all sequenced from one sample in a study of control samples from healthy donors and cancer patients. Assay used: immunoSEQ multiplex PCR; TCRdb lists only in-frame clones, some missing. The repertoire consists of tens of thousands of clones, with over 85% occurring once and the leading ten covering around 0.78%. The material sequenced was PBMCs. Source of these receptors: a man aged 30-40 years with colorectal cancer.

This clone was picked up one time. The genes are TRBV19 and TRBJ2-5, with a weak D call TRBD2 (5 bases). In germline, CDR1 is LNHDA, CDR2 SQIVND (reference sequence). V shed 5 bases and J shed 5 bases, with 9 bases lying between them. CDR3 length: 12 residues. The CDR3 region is CASSASGETQYF. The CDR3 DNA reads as TGTGCCAGTAGTGCGTCGGGGGAGACCCAGTACTTC.

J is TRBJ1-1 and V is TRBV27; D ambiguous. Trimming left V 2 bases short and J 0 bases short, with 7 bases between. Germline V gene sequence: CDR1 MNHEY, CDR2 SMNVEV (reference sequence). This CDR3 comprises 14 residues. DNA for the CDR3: TGTGCCAGCAGTTTAATAGGCATGAACACTGAAGCTTTCTTT. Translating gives CASSLIGMNTEAFF.

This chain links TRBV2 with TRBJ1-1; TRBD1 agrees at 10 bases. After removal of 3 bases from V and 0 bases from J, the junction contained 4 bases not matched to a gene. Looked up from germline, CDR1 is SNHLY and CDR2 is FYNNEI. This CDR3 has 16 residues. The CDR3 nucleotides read TGTGCCAGCAGTGACGACAGGGGGCCTATGAACACTGAAGCTTTCTTT. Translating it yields CASSDDRGPMNTEAFF.

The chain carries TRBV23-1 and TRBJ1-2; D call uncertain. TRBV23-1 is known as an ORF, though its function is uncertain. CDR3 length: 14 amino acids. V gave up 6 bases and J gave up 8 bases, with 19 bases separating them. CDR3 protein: CASRPSHEGVGYTF. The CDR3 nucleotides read TGCGCCAGCAGACCTTCGCATGAAGGCGTCGGCTACACCTTC.

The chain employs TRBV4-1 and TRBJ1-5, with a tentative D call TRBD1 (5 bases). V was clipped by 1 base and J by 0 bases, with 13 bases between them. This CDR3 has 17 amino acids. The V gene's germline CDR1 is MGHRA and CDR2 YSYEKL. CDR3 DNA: TGCGCCAGCAGCCAAGGGGGGGTAATCCTTAGCAATCAGCCCCAGCATTTT. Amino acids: CASSQGGVILSNQPQHF.

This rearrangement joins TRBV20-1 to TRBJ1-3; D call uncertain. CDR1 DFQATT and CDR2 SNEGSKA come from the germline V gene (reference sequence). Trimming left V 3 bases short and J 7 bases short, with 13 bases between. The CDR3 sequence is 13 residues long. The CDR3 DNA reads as TGCAGTGCTAGTCAAGGGAACGGTAACACCATATATTTT. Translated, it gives CSASQGNGNTIYF.

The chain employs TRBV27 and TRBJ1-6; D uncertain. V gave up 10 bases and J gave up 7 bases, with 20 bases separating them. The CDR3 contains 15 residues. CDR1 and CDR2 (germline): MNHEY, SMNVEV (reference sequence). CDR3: CATSQEGLQNSPLHF. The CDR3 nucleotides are TGTGCCACCTCTCAGGAAGGTTTACAAAATTCACCCCTCCACTTT.

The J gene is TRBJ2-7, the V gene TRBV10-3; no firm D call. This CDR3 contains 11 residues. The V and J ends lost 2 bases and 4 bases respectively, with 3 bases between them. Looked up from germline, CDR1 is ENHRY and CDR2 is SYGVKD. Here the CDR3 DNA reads TGTGCCATCAGTGAGGGGTACGAGCAGTACGTC. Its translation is CAISEGYEQYV.

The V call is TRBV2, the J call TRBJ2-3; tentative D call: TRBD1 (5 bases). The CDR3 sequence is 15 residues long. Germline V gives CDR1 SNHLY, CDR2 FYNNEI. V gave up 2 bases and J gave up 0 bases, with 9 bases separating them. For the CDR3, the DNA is TGTGCCAGCAGTGAACAGGGTGGGAGCACAGATACGCAGTATTTT. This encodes CASSEQGGSTDTQYF.

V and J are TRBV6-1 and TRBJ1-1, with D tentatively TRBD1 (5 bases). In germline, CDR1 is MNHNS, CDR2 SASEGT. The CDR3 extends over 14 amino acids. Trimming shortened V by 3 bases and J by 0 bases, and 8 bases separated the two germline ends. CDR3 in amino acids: CASSEDTLNTEAFF. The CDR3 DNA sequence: TGTGCCAGCAGTGAGGACACCCTGAACACTGAAGCTTTCTTT.

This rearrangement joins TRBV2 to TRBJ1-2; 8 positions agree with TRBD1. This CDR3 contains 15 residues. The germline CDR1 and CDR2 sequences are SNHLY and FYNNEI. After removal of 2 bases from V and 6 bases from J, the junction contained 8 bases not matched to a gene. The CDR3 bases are TGTGCCAGCAGTGAAATGTTGGGGACAGGTGATGGCTACACCTTC. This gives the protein CASSEMLGTGDGYTF. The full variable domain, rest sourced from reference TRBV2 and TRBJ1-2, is EPEVTQTPSHQVTQMGQEVILRCVPISNHLYFYWYRQILGQKVEFLVSFYNNEISEKSEIFDDQFSVERPDGSNFTLKIRSTKLEDSAMYFCASSEMLGTGDGYTFGSGTRLTVV.

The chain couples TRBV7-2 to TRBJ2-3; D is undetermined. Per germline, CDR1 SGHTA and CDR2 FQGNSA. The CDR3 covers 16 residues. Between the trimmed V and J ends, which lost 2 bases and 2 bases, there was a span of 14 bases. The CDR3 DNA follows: TGTGCCAGCAGCTTATCGAAAGCGACCCCCACAGATACGCAGTATTTT. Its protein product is CASSLSKATPTDTQYF.

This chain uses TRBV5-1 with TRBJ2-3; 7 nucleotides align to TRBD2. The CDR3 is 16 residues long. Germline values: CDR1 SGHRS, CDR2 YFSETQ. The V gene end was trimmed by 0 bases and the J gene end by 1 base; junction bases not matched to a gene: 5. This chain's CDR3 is CASSLGSGGRTDTQYF. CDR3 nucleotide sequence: TGCGCCAGCAGCTTGGGCTCGGGAGGACGCACAGATACGCAGTATTTT. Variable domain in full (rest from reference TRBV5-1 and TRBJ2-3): KAGVTQTPRYLIKTRGQQVTLSCSPISGHRSVSWYQQTPGQGLQFLFEYFSETQRNKGNFPGRFSGRQFSNSRSEMNVSTLELGDSALYLCASSLGSGGRTDTQYFGPGTRLTVL.

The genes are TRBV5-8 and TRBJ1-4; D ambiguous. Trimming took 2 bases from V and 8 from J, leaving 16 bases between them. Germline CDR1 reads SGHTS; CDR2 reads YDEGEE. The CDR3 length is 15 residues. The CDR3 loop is CASSFFGVGREKLFF. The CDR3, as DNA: TGTGCCAGCAGCTTTTTCGGGGTGGGTCGGGAAAAACTGTTTTTT.

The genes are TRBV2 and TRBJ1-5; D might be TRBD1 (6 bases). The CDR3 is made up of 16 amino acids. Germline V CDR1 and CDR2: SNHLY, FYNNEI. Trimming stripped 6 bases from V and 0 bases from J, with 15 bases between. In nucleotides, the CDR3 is TGTGCCAGCAGCTTCAGGGGAGCATATAGCAATCAGCCCCAGCATTTT. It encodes CASSFRGAYSNQPQHF. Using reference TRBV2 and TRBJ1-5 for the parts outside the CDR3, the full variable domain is EPEVTQTPSHQVTQMGQEVILRCVPISNHLYFYWYRQILGQKVEFLVSFYNNEISEKSEIFDDQFSVERPDGSNFTLKIRSTKLEDSAMYFCASSFRGAYSNQPQHFGDGTRLSIL.

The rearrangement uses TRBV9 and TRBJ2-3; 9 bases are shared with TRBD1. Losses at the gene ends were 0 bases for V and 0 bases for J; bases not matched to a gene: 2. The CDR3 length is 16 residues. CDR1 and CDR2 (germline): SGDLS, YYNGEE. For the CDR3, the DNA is TGTGCCAGCAGCGTAGGGACAGGGGCTAGCACAGATACGCAGTATTTT. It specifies CASSVGTGASTDTQYF.

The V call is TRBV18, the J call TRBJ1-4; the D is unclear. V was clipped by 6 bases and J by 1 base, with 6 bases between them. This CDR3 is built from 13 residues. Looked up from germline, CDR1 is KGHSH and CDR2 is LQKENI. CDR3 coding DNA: TGTGCCAGCTCTATGGGAACTAATGAAAAACTGTTTTTT. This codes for CASSMGTNEKLFF. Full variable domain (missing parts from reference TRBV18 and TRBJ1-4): NAGVMQNPRHLVRRRGQEARLRCSPMKGHSHVYWYRQLPEEGLKFMVYLQKENIIDESGMPKERFSAEFPKEGPSILRIQQVVRGDSAAYFCASSMGTNEKLFFGSGTQLSVL.

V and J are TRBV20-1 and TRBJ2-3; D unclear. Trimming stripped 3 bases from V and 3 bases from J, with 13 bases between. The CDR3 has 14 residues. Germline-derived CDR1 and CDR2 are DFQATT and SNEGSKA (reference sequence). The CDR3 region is CSASEVRETDTQYF. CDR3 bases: TGCAGTGCTAGTGAGGTTCGAGAGACAGATACGCAGTATTTT.

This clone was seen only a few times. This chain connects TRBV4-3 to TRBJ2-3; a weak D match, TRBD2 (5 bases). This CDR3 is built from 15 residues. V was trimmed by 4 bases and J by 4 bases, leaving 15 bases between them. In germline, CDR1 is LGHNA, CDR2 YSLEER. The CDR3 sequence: CASSPSRAGADTQYF. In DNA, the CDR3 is TGCGCCAGCAGCCCTAGTAGGGCCGGGGCAGATACGCAGTATTTT.

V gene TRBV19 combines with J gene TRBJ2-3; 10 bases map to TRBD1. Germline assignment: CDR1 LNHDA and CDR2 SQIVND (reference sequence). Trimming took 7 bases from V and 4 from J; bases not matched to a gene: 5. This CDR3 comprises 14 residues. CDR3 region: CASKGTGDADTQYF. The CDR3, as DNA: TGTGCCAGTAAAGGGACAGGGGACGCAGATACGCAGTATTTT.

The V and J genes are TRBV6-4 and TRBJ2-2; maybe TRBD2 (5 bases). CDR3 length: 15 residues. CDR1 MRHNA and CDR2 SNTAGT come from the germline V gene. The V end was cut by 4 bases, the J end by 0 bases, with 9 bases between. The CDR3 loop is CASSASPTNTGELFF. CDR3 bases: TGTGCCAGCAGTGCTAGCCCAACGAACACCGGGGAGCTGTTTTTT.

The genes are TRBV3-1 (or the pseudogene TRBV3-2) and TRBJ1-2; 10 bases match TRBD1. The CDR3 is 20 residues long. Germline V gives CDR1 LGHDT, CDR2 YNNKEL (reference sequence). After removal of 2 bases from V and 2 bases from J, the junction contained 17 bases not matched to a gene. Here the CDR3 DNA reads TGTGCCAGCAGCCAACCCCTAAGGAACCTCGACAGGGGGCGCAACTATGGCTACACCTTC. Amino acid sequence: CASSQPLRNLDRGRNYGYTF.

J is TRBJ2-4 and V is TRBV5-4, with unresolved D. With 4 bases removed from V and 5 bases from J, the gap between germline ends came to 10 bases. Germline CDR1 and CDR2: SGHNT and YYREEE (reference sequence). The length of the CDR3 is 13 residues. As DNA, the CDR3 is TGTGCCAGCAGCACCGGTCGGCAAAACATTCAGTACTTC. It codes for CASSTGRQNIQYF.

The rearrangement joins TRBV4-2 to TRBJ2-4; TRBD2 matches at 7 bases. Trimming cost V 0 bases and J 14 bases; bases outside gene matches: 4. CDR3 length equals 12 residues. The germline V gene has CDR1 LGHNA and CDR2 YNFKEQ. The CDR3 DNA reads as TGTGCCAGCAGCCAAGATGGACTAGTAAAGTACTTC. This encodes CASSQDGLVKYF.

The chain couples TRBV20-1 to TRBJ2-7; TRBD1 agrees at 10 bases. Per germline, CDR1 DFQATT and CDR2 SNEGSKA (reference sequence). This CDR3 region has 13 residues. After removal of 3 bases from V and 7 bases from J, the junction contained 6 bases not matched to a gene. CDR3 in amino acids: CSASRDRGREQYF. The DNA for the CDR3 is TGCAGTGCTAGTAGGGACAGGGGCAGAGAGCAGTACTTC.